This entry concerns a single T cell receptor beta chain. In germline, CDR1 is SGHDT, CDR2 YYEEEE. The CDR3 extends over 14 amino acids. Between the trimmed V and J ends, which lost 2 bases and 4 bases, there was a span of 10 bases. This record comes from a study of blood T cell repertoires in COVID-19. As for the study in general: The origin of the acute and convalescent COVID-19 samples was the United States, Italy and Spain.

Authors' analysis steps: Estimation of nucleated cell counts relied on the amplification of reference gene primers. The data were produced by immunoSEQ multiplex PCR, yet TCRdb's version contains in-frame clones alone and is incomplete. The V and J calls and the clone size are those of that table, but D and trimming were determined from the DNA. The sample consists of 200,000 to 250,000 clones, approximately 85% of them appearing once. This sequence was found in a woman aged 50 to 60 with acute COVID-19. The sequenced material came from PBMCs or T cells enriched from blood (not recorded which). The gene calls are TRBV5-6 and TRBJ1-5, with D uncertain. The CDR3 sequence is CASSLGQVNQPQHF. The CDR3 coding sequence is TGTGCCAGCAGCTTAGGCCAGGTAAATCAGCCCCAGCATTTT. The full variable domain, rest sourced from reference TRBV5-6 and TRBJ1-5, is DAGVTQSPTHLIKTRGQQVTLRCSPKSGHDTVSWYQQALGQGPQFIFQYYEEEERQRGNFPDRFSGHQFPNYSSELNVNALLLGDSALYLCASSLGQVNQPQHFGDGTRLSIL.